This TCR beta chain was sequenced during a study of response to subunit inactivated influenza vaccine. The CDR3 is 15 residues long. The V gene's germline CDR1 is LGHNA and CDR2 YSLEER. V was pared by 0 bases and J by 9 bases, with 10 bases of the junction left unmatched. About this clonotype: Its cognate antigen is unknown.

Via MiXCR, TCRdb re-called the RT-PCR reads, giving one row per CDR3 protein. Of 750,000 to 850,000 distinct CDR3 sequences listed, roughly 20% are singletons. Findings and caveats of the study: Each seasonal influenza vaccination, the authors suggested, recruits few new T cells.

The sample here was PBMCs from blood, taken approximately 5 days after vaccination. The source of this sequence is a man between 50 and 59 years old who received an inactivated influenza vaccine. The gene calls are TRBV4-3 and TRBJ1-1; 7 nucleotides align to TRBD1. This CDR3 reads CASSQETLRDSKAFF. CDR3 DNA sequence: TGCGCCAGCAGCCAAGAGACACTCCGGGACAGCAAAGCTTTCTTT.